One sample yielded the 6 T cell receptor beta chains listed below, sequenced in a study of technical replicates of blood from a few donors. TCRdb's table, derived via immunoSEQ multiplex PCR, lists solely in-frame clones and lacks some. The repertoire consists of tens of thousands of clones, with roughly 90% occurring once and the leading ten covering approximately 4.6%. Sequenced: PBMCs. These receptors were obtained from a human donor in good health. Some clones in this sample may be carry-over from other donors' samples.

This clone was detected only once. V and J are TRBV19 and TRBJ1-2; weak D call: TRBD1 (5 bases). This CDR3 has 14 amino acids. The V gene lost 3 bases and the J gene lost 3 bases, with 11 bases spanning the gap. Germline CDR1 and CDR2: LNHDA and SQIVND (reference sequence). CDR3 loop: CASSIQGLHYGYTF. CDR3 sequence (DNA): TGTGCCAGTAGTATCCAGGGTTTGCACTATGGCTACACCTTC.

The chain combines TRBV7-9 with TRBJ2-7; 10 bases map to TRBD2. The CDR3 runs to 19 residues. With 5 bases clipped from V and 1 base from J, the junction kept 17 bases outside the gene matches. Germline V CDR1 and CDR2: SEHNR, FQNEAQ (reference sequence). The CDR3 region has the DNA TGTGCCAGCAGCGCCCCGAGGACTAGCGGTGGGGGGGGGTCCTACGAGCAGTACTTC. Its translation is CASSAPRTSGGGGSYEQYF.

The CDR3 coding sequence is TGTGCCAGCAGTTTAGACAGTTTGCGAAATCAGCCCCAGCATTTT. Its translation is CASSLDSLRNQPQHF. The chain uses TRBV27 and TRBJ1-5, with TRBD1 as a possible D gene (5 bases). The CDR3 length is 15 residues. Trimming took off 2 bases at V and 4 bases at J, with 12 bases between the two ends. CDR1 and CDR2 (germline): MNHEY, SMNVEV (reference sequence).

V gene TRBV7-9 combines with J gene TRBJ2-7; the D gene is possibly TRBD2 (6 bases). Trimming took off 5 bases at V and 0 bases at J, with 11 bases between the two ends. From germline, CDR1 is SEHNR and CDR2 FQNEAQ (reference sequence). This CDR3 is built from 14 residues. The CDR3 protein is CASSPSGSSYEQYF. As DNA, the CDR3 is TGTGCCAGCAGCCCGAGCGGGTCCTCCTACGAGCAGTACTTC.

CDR3 sequence: CASSPGQSDGYTF. Written as DNA, the CDR3 is TGTGCCAGCTCACCAGGACAGTCGGATGGCTACACCTTC. This chain uses TRBV18 with TRBJ1-2; possible D gene TRBD1, 6 bases. The length of the CDR3 is 13 residues. CDR1 and CDR2 from the germline V gene are KGHSH and LQKENI. Between the trimmed V and J ends, which lost 2 bases and 6 bases, there was a span of 10 bases. The entire variable domain, with the rest obtained from reference TRBV18 and TRBJ1-2, is as follows: NAGVMQNPRHLVRRRGQEARLRCSPMKGHSHVYWYRQLPEEGLKFMVYLQKENIIDESGMPKERFSAEFPKEGPSILRIQQVVRGDSAAYFCASSPGQSDGYTFGSGTRLTVV.

The V call is TRBV19, the J call TRBJ2-7, with 7 bases identical to TRBD1. Germline CDR1 and CDR2: LNHDA and SQIVND (reference sequence). The CDR3 is 15 residues long. The junction had 6 bases not matched to a gene; V was cut back by 0 bases and J by 4 bases. As DNA, the CDR3 is TGTGCCAGTAGTATAGATCTGGGACAGTTATACGAGCAGTACTTC. Its protein product is CASSIDLGQLYEQYF.